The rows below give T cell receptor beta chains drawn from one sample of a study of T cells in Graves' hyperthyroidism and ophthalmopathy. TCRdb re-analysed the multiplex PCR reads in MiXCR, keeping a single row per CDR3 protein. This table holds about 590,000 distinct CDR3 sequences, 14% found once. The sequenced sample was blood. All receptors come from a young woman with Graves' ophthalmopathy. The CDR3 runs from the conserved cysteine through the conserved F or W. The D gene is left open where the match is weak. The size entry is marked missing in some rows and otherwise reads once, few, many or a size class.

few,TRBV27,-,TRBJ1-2,TGTGCCAGCAGTCCCCGACAGGTCCCTAACTATGGCTACACCTTC,CASSPRQVPNYGYTF
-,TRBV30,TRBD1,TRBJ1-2,TGTGCCTGGAGTGTACCGGGACAGGGGGCGCGTGGCTACACCTTC,CAWSVPGQGARGYTF
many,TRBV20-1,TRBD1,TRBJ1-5,TGCAGTGCTAGAGATTACAGGGGGCAGAATCAGCCCCAGCATTTT,CSARDYRGQNQPQHF
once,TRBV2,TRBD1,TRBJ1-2,TGTGCCAGCAGTTACACAACCGTTCCAACCGACAGGGAACAGTATGGCTACACCTTC,CASSYTTVPTDREQYGYTF
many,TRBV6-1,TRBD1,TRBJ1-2,TGTGCCAGCAGTTTTCTCTCCTGGACAGGGGGTGCGGATGGCTACACCTTC,CASSFLSWTGGADGYTF
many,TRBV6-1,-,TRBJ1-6,TGTGCCAGCAGTTCAACCGACAGGATTGACTCACCCCTCCACTTT,CASSSTDRIDSPLHF
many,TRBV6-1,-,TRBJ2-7,TGTGCCAGCACCCGGGACGGACCCTACGAGCAGTACTTC,CASTRDGPYEQYF
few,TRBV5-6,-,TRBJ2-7,TGTGCCAGCAGAGAGCGGGACAAGCGTTACGAGCAGTACTTC,CASRERDKRYEQYF
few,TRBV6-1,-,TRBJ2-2,TGTGCCAGCCGCCCGGGGGAGAGGGCCGGGGAGCTGTTTTTT,CASRPGERAGELFF
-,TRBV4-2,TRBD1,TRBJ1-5,TGTGCCAGCAGCAGCCAAGAGGGCGGCAGGGGGCATGTTCAGCCCCAGCATTTT,CASSSQEGGRGHVQPQHF
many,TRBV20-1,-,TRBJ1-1,TGCAGTGCTAGTCCCGGGAACACTGAAGCTTTCTTT,CSASPGNTEAFF
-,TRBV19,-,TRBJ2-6,TGTGCCAGTAGTATATCGGGCTCTGGGGCCAACGTCCTGACTTTC,CASSISGSGANVLTF
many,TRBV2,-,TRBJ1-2,TGTGCCAGCAGTGAAGGGACTGGGGCCGGCTACACCTTC,CASSEGTGAGYTF
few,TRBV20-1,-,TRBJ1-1,TGCAGTGCTGGCCCAAAGGGTATCTCGTCTTTCTTT,CSAGPKGISSFF
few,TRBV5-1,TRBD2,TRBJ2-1,TGCGCCAGCAGCTTACGGATTAGCGGGAGGGAGGGGAATGAGCAGTTCTTC,CASSLRISGREGNEQFF
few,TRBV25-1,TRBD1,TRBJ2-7,TGTGCCAGCAGTACCTCCTCCGGGACAGGGACCTACGAGCAGTACTTC,CASSTSSGTGTYEQYF
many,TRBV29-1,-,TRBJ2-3,TGCAGCGGAGGCACAGATTCCACAGATACGCAGTATTTT,CSGGTDSTDTQYF
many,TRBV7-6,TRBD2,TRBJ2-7,TGTGCCAGCAGCTTATCGGCTAGCGGGGGTTTCTACGAGCAGTACTTC,CASSLSASGGFYEQYF
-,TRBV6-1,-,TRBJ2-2,TGTGCCAGCAGTCGGGGACCCCCCACCGGGGAGCTGTTTTTT,CASSRGPPTGELFF
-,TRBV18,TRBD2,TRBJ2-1,TGTGCCAGCTCACCTGAAGGACTAGCGGGAGGCAACTACAATGAGCAGTTCTTC,CASSPEGLAGGNYNEQFF
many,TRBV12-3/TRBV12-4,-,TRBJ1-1,TGTGCCAGCAGCTGGGCCGTTGAAGCTTTCTTT,CASSWAVEAFF
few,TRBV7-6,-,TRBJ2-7,TGTGCCAGCAGCTCGTTAGAATGGACTCTCAGCTACGAGCAGTACTTC,CASSSLEWTLSYEQYF
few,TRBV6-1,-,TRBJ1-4,TGTGCCAGCAGCAGTGGGGCCCGCGGAGAAAAACTGTTTTTT,CASSSGARGEKLFF
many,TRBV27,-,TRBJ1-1,TGTGCCAGCAGTTCCCCAAGGTTTATGAACACTGAAGCTTTCTTT,CASSSPRFMNTEAFF
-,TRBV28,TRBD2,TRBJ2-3,TGTGCCAGCAGTTCCGGGACTAGCGGGAGGCTGAATACGCAGTATTTT,CASSSGTSGRLNTQYF
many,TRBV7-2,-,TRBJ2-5,TGTGCCAGCAGCAAGGGACTGCAGGAGACCCAGTACTTC,CASSKGLQETQYF
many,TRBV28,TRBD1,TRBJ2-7,TGTGCCAGCAGTTCGGACAGGGATTCCGACGAGCAGTACTTC,CASSSDRDSDEQYF
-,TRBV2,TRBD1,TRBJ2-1,TGTGCCAGCAGTGGGACAGGCCTTGGCAATGAGCAGTTCTTC,CASSGTGLGNEQFF
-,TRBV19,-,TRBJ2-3,TGTGCCAGTAGAGAGGATAGCGGCACAGATACGCAGTATTTT,CASREDSGTDTQYF
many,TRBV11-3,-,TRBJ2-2,TGTGCCAGCAGCTTAAGTCCCCGCGGGGCCGGGGAGCTGTTTTTT,CASSLSPRGAGELFF
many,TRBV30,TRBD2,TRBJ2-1,TGTGCCTGGAGTGTACTTCGAGGATTAGCGGGTTACAATGAGCAGTTCTTC,CAWSVLRGLAGYNEQFF
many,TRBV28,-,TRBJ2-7,TGTGCCAGCAGTTTAACTCCAGTCACCTACGAGCAGTACTTC,CASSLTPVTYEQYF
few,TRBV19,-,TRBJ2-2,TGTGCCAGTAGTACCCGAGGGAACACCGGGGAGCTGTTTTTT,CASSTRGNTGELFF
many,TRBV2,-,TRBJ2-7,TGTGCCAGCAGTCCTGTGGGCAGGAGTACCTACGAGCAGTACTTC,CASSPVGRSTYEQYF
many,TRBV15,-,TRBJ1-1,TGTGCCACGAACCCCAGGGGCAGGGTGAGGACTGAAGCTTTCTTT,CATNPRGRVRTEAFF
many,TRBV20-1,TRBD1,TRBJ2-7,TGCAGTGCTAGAGACCCACTCCCTGTCCCCCGAGGGGGCAACGAGCAGTACTTC,CSARDPLPVPRGGNEQYF
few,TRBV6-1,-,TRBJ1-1,TGTGCCAGCACCGCCCCGCCGAGCACTGAAGCTTTCTTT,CASTAPPSTEAFF
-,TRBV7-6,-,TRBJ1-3,TGTGCCAGCACCCCCCGGGGAGCGTCTGGAAACACCATATATTTT,CASTPRGASGNTIYF
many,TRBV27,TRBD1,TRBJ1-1,TGTGCCAGCAGTTCAGGACAGGTAACTGAAGCTTTCTTT,CASSSGQVTEAFF
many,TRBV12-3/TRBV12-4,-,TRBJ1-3,TGTGCCAGCAGACGAAACACCATATATTTT,CASRRNTIYF
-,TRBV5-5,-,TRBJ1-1,TGTGCCAGCAGCTTGGAGGCGGGATGGGCTGAAGCTTTCTTT,CASSLEAGWAEAFF